The following is a T cell receptor beta chain sequence with its context. The data were taken from a study of blood T cell repertoires in COVID-19. Assay used: immunoSEQ multiplex PCR; TCRdb lists only in-frame clones, some missing. The profile shows about 130,000 clones, roughly 80% of them singletons. V lost 0 bases and J lost 4, with 13 bases in between. The germline V gene encodes CDR1 SGHAT and CDR2 FQNNGV. The CDR3 sequence is 15 residues long. The sample taken for sequencing was PBMCs or T cells enriched from blood (not recorded which). The receptor was derived from a man in his forties or fifties who had recovered from COVID-19. The V gene is TRBV11-2, the J gene TRBJ2-7, with TRBD1 as a possible D gene (5 bases). For the CDR3, the DNA is TGTGCCAGCAGCTTAGAGGACATTAGCTTATACGAGCAGTACTTC. Translation gives CASSLEDISLYEQYF.